The clone carrying this T cell receptor beta chain was seen at least ten times. Antigen unknown. The data belong to a study of T-cell reconstitution after alpha-beta-depleted transplantation in children. Whole-study results and caveats: From newly produced T cells came most of the T-cell counts and diversity one year after transplant. The origin of alpha-beta T cells about two months after transplant was reportedly several hundred expanded graft clones. At day 60, the high TCRbeta diversity found in some patients originated from recipient T cells and thymic progenitors that had survived.

Unique molecular identifiers were incorporated into the prepared TCRbeta library. TCRdb re-called the PCR reads with MiXCR, one entry per CDR3 protein. Of almost 500,000 distinct CDR3 sequences detected, over 9.5% appear once; the ten largest clones hold approximately 2%. Looked up from germline, CDR1 is MNHEY and CDR2 is SMNVEV (reference sequence). The CDR3 runs to 15 residues. Trimming took 4 bases from V and 0 from J, leaving 13 bases between them. The source was PBMCs, collected before TCRalphabeta/CD19-depleted stem cell transplant. The rearrangement links TRBV27 to TRBJ2-7; D may be TRBD1 or TRBD2 (5 bases each). The TCR originated in a child aged 2 to 10 with inherited bone marrow failure, due to receive a stem cell transplant. CDR3 amino acids: CASSWGRPSSYEQYF. As DNA, the CDR3 is TGTGCCAGCAGTTGGGGACGGCCGAGCTCCTACGAGCAGTACTTC.